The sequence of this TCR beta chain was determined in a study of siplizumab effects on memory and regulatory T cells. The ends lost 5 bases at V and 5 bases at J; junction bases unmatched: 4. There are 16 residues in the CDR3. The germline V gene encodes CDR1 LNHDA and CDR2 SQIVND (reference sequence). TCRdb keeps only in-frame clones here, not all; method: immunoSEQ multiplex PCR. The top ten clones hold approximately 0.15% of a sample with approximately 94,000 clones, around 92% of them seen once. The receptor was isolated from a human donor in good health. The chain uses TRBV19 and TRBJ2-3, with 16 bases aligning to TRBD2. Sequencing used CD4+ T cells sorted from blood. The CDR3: CASSGGTSGGVDTQYF. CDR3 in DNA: TGTGCCAGTAGTGGCGGGACTAGCGGGGGGGTAGATACGCAGTATTTT.